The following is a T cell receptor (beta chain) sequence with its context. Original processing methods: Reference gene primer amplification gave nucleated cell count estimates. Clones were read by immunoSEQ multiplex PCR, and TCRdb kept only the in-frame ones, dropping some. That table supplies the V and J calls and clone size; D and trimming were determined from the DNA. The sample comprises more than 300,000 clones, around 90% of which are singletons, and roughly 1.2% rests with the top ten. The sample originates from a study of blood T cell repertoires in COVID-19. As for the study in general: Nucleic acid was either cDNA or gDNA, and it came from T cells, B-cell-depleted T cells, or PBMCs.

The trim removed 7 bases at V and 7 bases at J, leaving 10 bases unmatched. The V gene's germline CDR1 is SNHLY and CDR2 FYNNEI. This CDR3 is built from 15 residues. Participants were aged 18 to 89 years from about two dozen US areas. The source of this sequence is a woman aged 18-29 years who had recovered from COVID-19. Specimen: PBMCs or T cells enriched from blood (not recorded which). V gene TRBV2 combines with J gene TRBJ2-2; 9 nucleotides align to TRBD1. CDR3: CASTEPGQGNGELFF. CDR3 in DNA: TGTGCCAGCACCGAACCGGGACAGGGTAACGGGGAGCTGTTTTTT.